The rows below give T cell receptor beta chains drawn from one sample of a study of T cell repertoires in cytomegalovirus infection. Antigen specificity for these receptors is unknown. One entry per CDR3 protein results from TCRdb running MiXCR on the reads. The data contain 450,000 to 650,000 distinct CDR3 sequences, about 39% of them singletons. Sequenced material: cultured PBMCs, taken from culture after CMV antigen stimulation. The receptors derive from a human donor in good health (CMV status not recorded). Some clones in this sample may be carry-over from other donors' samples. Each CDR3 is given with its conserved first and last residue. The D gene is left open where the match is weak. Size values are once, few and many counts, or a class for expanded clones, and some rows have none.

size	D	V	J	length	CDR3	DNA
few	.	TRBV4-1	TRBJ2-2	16	CASSHENREHTGELFF	TGCGCCAGCAGCCATGAAAACAGGGAACACACCGGGGAGCTGTTTTTT
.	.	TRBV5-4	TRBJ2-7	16	CASSRGGMRGIHEQYF	TGTGCCAGCAGCCGTGGGGGGATGAGGGGGATCCACGAGCAGTACTTC
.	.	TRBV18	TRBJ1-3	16	CASSLGLGEAGNTIYF	TGTGCCAGCTCACTCGGATTGGGGGAAGCTGGAAACACCATATATTTT
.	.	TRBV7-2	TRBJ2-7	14	CASSSRWGLYEQYF	TGTGCCAGCAGCTCCCGGTGGGGCCTATACGAGCAGTACTTC
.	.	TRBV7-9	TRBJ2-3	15	CASSLVGLSIDTQYF	TGTGCCAGCAGCTTAGTGGGACTGAGCATAGATACGCAGTATTTT
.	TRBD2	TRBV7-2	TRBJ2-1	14	CASRGGLSYNEQFF	TGTGCCAGCCGGGGGGGCCTCTCCTACAATGAGCAGTTCTTC
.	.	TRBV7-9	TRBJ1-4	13	CASSLPPNEKLFF	TGTGCCAGCAGCTTACCGCCTAATGAAAAACTGTTTTTT
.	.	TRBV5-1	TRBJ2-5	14	CASSLVPGSETQYF	TGCGCCAGCAGCTTGGTTCCGGGGTCGGAGACCCAGTACTTC
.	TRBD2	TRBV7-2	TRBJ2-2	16	CASSLVSGGATGELFF	TGTGCCAGCAGCTTGGTTAGCGGGGGAGCCACCGGGGAGCTGTTTTTT
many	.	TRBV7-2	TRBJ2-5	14	CASSPPPSQETQYF	TGTGCCAGCAGCCCCCCGCCGAGCCAAGAGACCCAGTACTTC
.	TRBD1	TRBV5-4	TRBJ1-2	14	CASSPDRGGYGYTF	TGTGCCAGCAGCCCTGACAGGGGTGGCTATGGCTACACCTTC
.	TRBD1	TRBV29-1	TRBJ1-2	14	CSVTGQGVTRGYTF	TGCAGCGTTACAGGACAGGGTGTTACGAGAGGCTACACCTTC
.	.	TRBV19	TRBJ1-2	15	CASSSSGRNRYGYTF	TGTGCCAGTAGTTCATCGGGACGGAACCGCTATGGCTACACCTTC
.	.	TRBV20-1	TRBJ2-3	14	CSASEGGRTDTQYF	TGCAGTGCTAGCGAGGGGGGCAGGACAGATACGCAGTATTTT
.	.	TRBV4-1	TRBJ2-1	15	CASSQERDLYNEQFF	TGCGCCAGCAGCCAAGAGCGGGACCTTTACAATGAGCAGTTCTTC
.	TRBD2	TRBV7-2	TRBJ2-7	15	CASSLAQLASYEQYF	TGTGCCAGCAGCTTAGCACAACTAGCGAGCTACGAGCAGTACTTC
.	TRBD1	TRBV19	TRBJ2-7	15	CASSIRARGSDEQYF	TGTGCCAGTAGTATCCGGGCCAGGGGGAGCGACGAGCAGTACTTC
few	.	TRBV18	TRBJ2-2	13	CASSPDRNGELFF	TGTGCCAGCTCGCCAGACAGAAACGGGGAGCTGTTTTTT
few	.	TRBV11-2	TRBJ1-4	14	CASSLRFPPEKLFF	TGTGCCAGCAGCCTGAGGTTCCCTCCCGAAAAACTGTTTTTT
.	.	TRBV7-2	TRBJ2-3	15	CASSFRLTSTDTQYF	TGTGCCAGCAGCTTTCGCCTAACAAGCACAGATACGCAGTATTTT
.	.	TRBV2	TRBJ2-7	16	CASSVGPGPGSGEQYF	TGTGCCAGCAGTGTAGGCCCGGGACCAGGATCCGGCGAGCAGTACTTC
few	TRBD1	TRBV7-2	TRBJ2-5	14	CASSYGTAVETQYF	TGTGCCAGCAGCTACGGGACAGCCGTAGAGACCCAGTACTTC
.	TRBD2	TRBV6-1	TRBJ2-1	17	CASTPSGGLAGYNEQFF	TGTGCCAGCACCCCGTCAGGGGGACTAGCGGGTTACAATGAGCAGTTCTTC
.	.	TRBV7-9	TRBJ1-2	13	CASSPSRIWGYTF	TGTGCCAGCAGCCCTTCAAGGATCTGGGGCTACACCTTC
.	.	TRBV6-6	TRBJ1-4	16	CASSYPGHSTNEKLFF	TGTGCCAGCAGTTACCCCGGGCACTCTACTAATGAAAAACTGTTTTTT
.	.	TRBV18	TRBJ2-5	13	CASAPDYLGTQYF	TGTGCCAGCGCCCCGGACTACCTCGGGACCCAGTACTTC
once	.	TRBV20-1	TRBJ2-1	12	CSASQAYNEQFF	TGCAGTGCTAGCCAGGCTTACAATGAGCAGTTCTTC
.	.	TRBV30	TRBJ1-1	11	CAWRSSTEAFF	TGTGCCTGGAGGAGTTCCACTGAAGCTTTCTTT
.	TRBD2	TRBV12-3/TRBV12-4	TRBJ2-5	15	CASSPSGGLRETQYF	TGTGCCAGCAGCCCTAGCGGGGGTCTTCGTGAGACCCAGTACTTC
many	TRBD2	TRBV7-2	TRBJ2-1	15	CASSYTSGRVYEQFF	TGTGCCAGCAGCTATACTAGCGGGAGGGTGTATGAGCAGTTCTTC
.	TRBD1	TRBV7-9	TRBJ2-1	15	CASSPRTGSYNEQFF	TGTGCCAGCAGCCCAAGGACAGGCTCCTACAATGAGCAGTTCTTC
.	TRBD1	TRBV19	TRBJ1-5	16	CASSTPPEGANQPQHF	TGTGCCAGTAGTACCCCCCCCGAGGGGGCGAATCAGCCCCAGCATTTT
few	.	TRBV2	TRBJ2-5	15	CASSEPALLQETQYF	TGTGCCAGCAGTGAACCGGCGTTGCTCCAAGAGACCCAGTACTTC
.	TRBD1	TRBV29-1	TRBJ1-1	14	CSVELPNRGTEAFF	TGCAGCGTTGAACTTCCAAACAGGGGCACTGAAGCTTTCTTT
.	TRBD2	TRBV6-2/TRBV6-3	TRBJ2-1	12	CASSYLAGGGFF	TGTGCCAGCAGTTACCTAGCGGGAGGGGGATTCTTC
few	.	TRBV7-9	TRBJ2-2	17	CASSLATAERRPGELFF	TGTGCCAGCAGCTTAGCGACTGCGGAAAGGCGTCCCGGGGAGCTGTTTTTT
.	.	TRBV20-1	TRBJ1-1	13	CSASSRGGTEAFF	TGCAGTGCCTCAAGTAGGGGGGGCACTGAAGCTTTCTTT
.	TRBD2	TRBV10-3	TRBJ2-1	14	CAISVAGGRNEQFF	TGTGCCATCAGTGTAGCGGGGGGTCGGAATGAGCAGTTCTTC
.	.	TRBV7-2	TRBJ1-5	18	CASSLYLLAGDSNQPQHF	TGTGCCAGCAGCTTATATTTGTTGGCAGGCGATAGCAATCAGCCCCAGCATTTT
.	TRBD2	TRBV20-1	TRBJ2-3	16	CSARDSAGAGTDTQYF	TGCAGTGCTAGAGATTCGGCGGGAGCGGGGACAGATACGCAGTATTTT
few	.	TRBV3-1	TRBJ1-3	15	CASSQDYKSGNTIYF	TGTGCCAGCAGCCAAGATTACAAGAGCGGAAACACCATATATTTT
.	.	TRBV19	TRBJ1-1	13	CASSISAGTEAFF	TGTGCCAGTAGTATATCCGCCGGCACTGAAGCTTTCTTT
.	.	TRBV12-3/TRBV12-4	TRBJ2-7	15	CASSPAGRETGEQYF	TGTGCCAGCAGCCCCGCCGGCAGGGAAACAGGCGAGCAGTACTTC
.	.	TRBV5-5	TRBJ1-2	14	CASSPSAGHYGYTF	TGTGCCAGCAGCCCATCGGCAGGCCACTATGGCTACACCTTC
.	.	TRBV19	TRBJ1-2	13	CASSDLRLEGYTF	TGTGCCAGTTCGGACTTAAGGCTTGAGGGCTACACCTTC
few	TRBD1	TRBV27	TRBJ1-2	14	CASSHTPQGAGYTF	TGTGCCAGCAGTCACACGCCACAGGGGGCTGGCTACACCTTC
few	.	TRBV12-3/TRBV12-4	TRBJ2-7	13	CASSLSSPYEQYF	TGTGCCAGCAGTTTATCCTCGCCCTACGAGCAGTACTTC
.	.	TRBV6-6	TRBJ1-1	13	CASSYETATEAFF	TGTGCCAGCAGTTACGAGACAGCCACTGAAGCTTTCTTT
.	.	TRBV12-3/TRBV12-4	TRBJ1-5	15	CASSLEDRSNQPQHF	TGTGCCAGCAGTTTAGAAGACAGGAGCAATCAGCCCCAGCATTTT
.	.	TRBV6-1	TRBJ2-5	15	CASGGGDRYQETQYF	TGTGCCAGCGGGGGGGGCGACAGGTACCAAGAGACCCAGTACTTC
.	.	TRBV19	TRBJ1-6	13	CASSPLSASPLHF	TGTGCCAGTAGTCCACTTTCCGCTTCACCCCTCCACTTT
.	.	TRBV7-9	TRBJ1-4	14	CASSLEGRGEKLFF	TGTGCCAGCAGCCTCGAAGGGCGGGGTGAAAAACTGTTTTTT
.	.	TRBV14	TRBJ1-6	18	CASSHAPPGGRRDSPLHF	TGTGCCAGCAGCCACGCCCCGCCCGGGGGGCGCAGGGATTCACCCCTCCACTTT
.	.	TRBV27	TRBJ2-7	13	CATAGTSLKEQYF	TGTGCCACCGCCGGGACCTCGTTGAAAGAGCAGTACTTC
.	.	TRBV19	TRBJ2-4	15	CASSIRGAAKNIQYF	TGTGCCAGTAGTATTCGGGGGGCGGCCAAAAACATTCAGTACTTC
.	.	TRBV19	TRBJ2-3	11	CASRYADTQYF	TGTGCCAGTAGGTACGCAGATACGCAGTATTTT
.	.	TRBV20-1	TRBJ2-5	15	CSARSLRGDLETQYF	TGCAGTGCTAGGTCCCTCCGAGGAGATCTGGAGACCCAGTACTTC
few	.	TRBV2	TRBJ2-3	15	CASSLGGLRTDTQYF	TGTGCCAGCAGCCTCGGGGGTTTGAGGACAGATACGCAGTATTTT
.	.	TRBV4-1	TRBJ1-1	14	CASSQEAVPAEAFF	TGCGCCAGCAGCCAAGAAGCCGTCCCCGCTGAAGCTTTCTTT